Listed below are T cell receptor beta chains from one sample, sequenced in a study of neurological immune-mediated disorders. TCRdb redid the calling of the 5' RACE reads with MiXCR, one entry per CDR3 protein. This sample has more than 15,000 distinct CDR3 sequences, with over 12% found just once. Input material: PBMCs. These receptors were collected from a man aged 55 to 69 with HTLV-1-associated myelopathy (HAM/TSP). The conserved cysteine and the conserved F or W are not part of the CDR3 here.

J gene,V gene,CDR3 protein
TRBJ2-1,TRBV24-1,ATSDPGPGDNEQF
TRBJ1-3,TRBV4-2,ASSQVVGAGNTIY
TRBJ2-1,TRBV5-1,ASRTSGGAGYNEQF
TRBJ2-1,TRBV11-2,ASSLGAEQF
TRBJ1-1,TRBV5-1,ASSPIGGGNTEAF
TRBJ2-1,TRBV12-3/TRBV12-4,ASTPLAGSYNEQF
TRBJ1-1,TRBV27,ASSEGGRAEAF
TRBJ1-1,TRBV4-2,ASSTSQETVTEAF
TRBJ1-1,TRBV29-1,SVTTGGPTEAF
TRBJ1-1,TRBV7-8,ASSLGGAGGQNTEAF
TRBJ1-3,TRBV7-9,ASSFRGTGDGNTIY